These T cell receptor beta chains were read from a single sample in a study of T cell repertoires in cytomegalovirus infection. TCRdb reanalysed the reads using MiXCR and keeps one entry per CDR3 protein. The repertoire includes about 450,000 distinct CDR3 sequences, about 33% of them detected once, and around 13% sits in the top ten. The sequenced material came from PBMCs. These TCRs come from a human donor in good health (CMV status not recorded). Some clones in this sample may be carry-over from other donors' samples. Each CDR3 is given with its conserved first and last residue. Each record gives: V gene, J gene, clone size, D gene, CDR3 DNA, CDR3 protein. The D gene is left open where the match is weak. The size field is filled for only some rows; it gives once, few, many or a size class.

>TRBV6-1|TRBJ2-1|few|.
TGTGCCAGCAGTAGCTGGGCAACCTGGTTCTTC
CASSSWATWFF
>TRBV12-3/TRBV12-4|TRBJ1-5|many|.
TGTGCCAGCACTATAACTGGGGGGGCTCAGCCCCAGCATTTT
CASTITGGAQPQHF
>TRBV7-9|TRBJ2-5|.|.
TGTGCCAGCAGCCCTCTCGGTAGCGGAGTGCTTGGGACCCAGTACTTC
CASSPLGSGVLGTQYF
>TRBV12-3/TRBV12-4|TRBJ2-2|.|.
TGTGCCAGCAGACCTCAGGACATGGGCCGAAACACCGGGGAGCTGTTTTTT
CASRPQDMGRNTGELFF
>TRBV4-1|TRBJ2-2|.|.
TGCGCCAGCAGCCAAGCGGAGGGCTCGCGTGGGGAGCTGTTTTTT
CASSQAEGSRGELFF
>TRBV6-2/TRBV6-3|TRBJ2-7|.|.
TGTGCCAGCAGTTACTCGGTCCACGAGCAGTACTTC
CASSYSVHEQYF
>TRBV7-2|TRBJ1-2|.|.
TGTGCCAGCAGCCTTAAGGGGCTAAGCGCGGGCTACACCTTC
CASSLKGLSAGYTF
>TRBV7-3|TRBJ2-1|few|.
TGTGCCAGCAGCCAAACAGGGTACAATGAGCAGTTCTTC
CASSQTGYNEQFF
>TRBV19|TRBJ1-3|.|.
TGTGCCAGTAGGGACGGAAGCTCTGGAAACACCATATATTTT
CASRDGSSGNTIYF
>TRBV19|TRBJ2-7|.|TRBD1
TGTGCCAGCCGGGACAGGGGGCGATCGGACTACGAGCAGTACTTC
CASRDRGRSDYEQYF
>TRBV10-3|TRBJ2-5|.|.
TGTGCCATCAGTGACGGGGGCGGGGGCAAGGAGACCCAGTACTTC
CAISDGGGGKETQYF
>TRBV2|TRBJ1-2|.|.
TGTGCCAGCAGTGAAGGGACCCCTCGGGGCTACACCTTC
CASSEGTPRGYTF
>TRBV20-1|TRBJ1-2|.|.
TGCAGTGCTCACCCCCCTGGCTACACCTTC
CSAHPPGYTF
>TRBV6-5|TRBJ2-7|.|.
TGTGCCAGCAGTTACTCTAGAGTGAGGAGCTCCTACGAGCAGTACTTC
CASSYSRVRSSYEQYF
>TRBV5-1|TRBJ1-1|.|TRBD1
TGCGCCAGCAGCTTGAATACAGGGGTAAACACTGAAGCTTTCTTT
CASSLNTGVNTEAFF
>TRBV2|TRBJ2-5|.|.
TGTGCCAGCAGTGAAGGGCTAGCGATCCAAGAGACCCAGTACTTC
CASSEGLAIQETQYF
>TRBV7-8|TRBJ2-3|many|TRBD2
TGTGCCAGCAGCTTAGCTCAGCGGGGGGCTGGGGATACGCAGTATTTT
CASSLAQRGAGDTQYF
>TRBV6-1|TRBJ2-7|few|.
TGTGCCAGCAGTGAAATAACAGTCTACGAGCAGTACTTC
CASSEITVYEQYF
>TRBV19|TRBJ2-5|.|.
TGTGCAAGTAGTACCAACAGGGCGGGAGTGCGAGAGACCAAGTCCTTC
CASSTNRAGVRETKSF
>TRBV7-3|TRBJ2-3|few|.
TGTGCCAGCAGCAACGGGGGCACAGATACGCAGTATTTT
CASSNGGTDTQYF
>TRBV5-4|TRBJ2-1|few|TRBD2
TGTGCCAGCACCCTCGGGGTAGCGGGGGGCCAGAAGCAGTTCTTC
CASTLGVAGGQKQFF
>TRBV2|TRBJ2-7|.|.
TGTGCCAGCAGTGAGTGGCCGGGTGGTAGGGCCGAGCAGTACTTC
CASSEWPGGRAEQYF
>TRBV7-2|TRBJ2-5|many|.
TGTGCCAGCAGCCCAGCGGGACAGCCGAGAGAGACCCAGTACTTC
CASSPAGQPRETQYF
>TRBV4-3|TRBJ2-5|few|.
TGCGCCAGCAGCCAAGAGCTAGCGCTACAAGAGACCCAGTACTTC
CASSQELALQETQYF
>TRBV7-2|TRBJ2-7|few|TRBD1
TGTGCCAGCAGCTTCCGGGTACAGGGGCTTCACGAGCAGTACTTC
CASSFRVQGLHEQYF
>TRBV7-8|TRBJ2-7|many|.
TGTGCCAGCAGCTCACCCTTCGGCAGGGCCTACGAGCAGTACTTC
CASSSPFGRAYEQYF
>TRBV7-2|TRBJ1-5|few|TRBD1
TGTGCCAGCAGCTTCCAGGGACAGGGGAGCAATCAGCCCCAGCATTTT
CASSFQGQGSNQPQHF
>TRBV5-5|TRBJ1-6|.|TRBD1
TGTGCCAGCAGCAGCTCGAGGGGACAGGTGCATCTATTTTCACCCCTCCACTTT
CASSSSRGQVHLFSPLHF
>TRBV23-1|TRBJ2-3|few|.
TGCGCCAGCAGCCACCTGAAACAGCTCCTGCACCGCACAGATACGCAGTATTTT
CASSHLKQLLHRTDTQYF
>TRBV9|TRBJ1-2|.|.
TGTGCCAGCAGCGTAGCCGGGACCTATGGCTACACCTTC
CASSVAGTYGYTF
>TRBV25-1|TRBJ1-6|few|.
TGTGCCAGCAGTGGGACACCGAATTCACCCCTCCACTTT
CASSGTPNSPLHF
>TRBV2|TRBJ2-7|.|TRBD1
TGTGCCAGCAGTGAAGGGGGACAGTGGGCCTACGAGCAGTACTTC
CASSEGGQWAYEQYF
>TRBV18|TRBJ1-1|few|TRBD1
TGTGCCAGCTCAGGAGACAGGGGAAATGAAGCTTTCTTT
CASSGDRGNEAFF
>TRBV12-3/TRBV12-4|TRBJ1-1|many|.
TGTGCCAGCAGGGCACAGACCATGAACACTGAAGCTTTCTTT
CASRAQTMNTEAFF
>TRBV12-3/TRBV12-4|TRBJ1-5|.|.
TGTGCCAGCAGTTTAGTGTGGGGGCGAGGTGGCAATCAGCCCCAGCATTTT
CASSLVWGRGGNQPQHF
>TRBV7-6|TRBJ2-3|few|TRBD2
TGTGCCAGCAGCCTAACCCTAGCGGACACAGATACGCAGTATTTT
CASSLTLADTDTQYF
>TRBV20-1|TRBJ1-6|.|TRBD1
TGCAGTGCTAGTCCTGCAGGGGGCGTCAAGTCACCCCTCCACTTT
CSASPAGGVKSPLHF
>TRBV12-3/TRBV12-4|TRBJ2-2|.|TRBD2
TGTGCCAGCAGTTTAAGAGCGGGGGCCAACACCGGGGAGCTGTTTTTT
CASSLRAGANTGELFF
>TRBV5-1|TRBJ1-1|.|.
TGCGCCAGCAGCCCAAACACGTACACTGAAGCTTTCTTT
CASSPNTYTEAFF
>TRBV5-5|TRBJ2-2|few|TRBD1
TGTGCCAGCAGTAACCACAGGGGCACCGGGGAGCTGTTTTTT
CASSNHRGTGELFF
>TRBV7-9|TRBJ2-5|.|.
TGTGCCAGCAGCTTAGCGAACCTGCGTGAGGGAGCTCAAGAGACCCAGTACTTC
CASSLANLREGAQETQYF
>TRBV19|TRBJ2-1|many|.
TGTGCCAGTAGTATTTGGCAGGGAAATGAGCAGTTCTTC
CASSIWQGNEQFF
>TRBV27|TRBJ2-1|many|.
TGTGCCAGCCCGAACCGAAGCCTTGTCACATTCTCGAGCTCCTACAATGAGCAGTTCTTC
CASPNRSLVTFSSSYNEQFF
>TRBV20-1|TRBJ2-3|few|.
TGCAGTGCTATCACCAGGAGAAGCACAGATACGCAGTATTTT
CSAITRRSTDTQYF
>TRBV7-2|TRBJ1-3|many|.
TGTGCCAGCAGCTTGGGATCGGGCGGAAACACCATATATTTT
CASSLGSGGNTIYF
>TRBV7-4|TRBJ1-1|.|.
TGTGCCAGCAGCCGGGTGGCTCTAGGCACTGAAGCTTTCTTT
CASSRVALGTEAFF
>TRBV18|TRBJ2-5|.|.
TGTGCCAGCTCCCCAAAGTCCGGCGCCCAGTACTTC
CASSPKSGAQYF
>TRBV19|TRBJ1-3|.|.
TGTGACAGTAGTTCCCGGGTGTACTCTGGAAACACCATATATTTT
CDSSSRVYSGNTIYF
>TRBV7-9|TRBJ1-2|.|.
TGTGCCAGCATCATTGGACCCAAGGACTATGGCTACACCTTC
CASIIGPKDYGYTF